This TCR beta chain was captured by sequencing in a study of T-cell reconstitution after alpha-beta-depleted transplantation in children. General observations from the study: Alpha-beta T cells about two months after transplant reportedly derived from several hundred expanded graft clones. By one year post-transplant, T-cell counts and diversity largely arose from T cells that were newly produced.

With regard to this clonotype: Its antigen remains unknown.

This sample's TCRbeta library carried unique molecular identifier barcodes. Each CDR3 protein gets one entry after TCRdb re-called the PCR reads with MiXCR. The repertoire holds approximately 400,000 distinct CDR3 sequences, with 15% to 20% as singletons. Sequencing used PBMCs, mostly from graft donor cells, obtained 360 days after TCRalphabeta/CD19-depleted stem cell transplant. The TCR originated in a boy under three years old who had a stem cell transplant for Wiskott-Aldrich syndrome, so the T cells may come from the graft donor.

The CDR3 DNA reads TGTGCCAGCAGCCAAGAAACGGGAAGGGAAGAGACCCAGTACTTC. This sequence encodes CASSQETGREETQYF. The chain links TRBV3-1 to TRBJ2-5; D perhaps matches TRBD2 (5 bases). The CDR3 covers 15 residues. Germline loops: CDR1 LGHDT, CDR2 YNNKEL (reference sequence). The V end was cut by 0 bases, the J end by 3 bases, with 11 bases between.